This T cell receptor beta chain is drawn from a study of cytomegalovirus exposure and HLA in healthy donors. Study-level findings and limits: Sequence variants that were highly shared formed a cluster that was likely a sequencing artifact. It was approximately 160 TCR beta chains that were listed as cytomegalovirus-associated. In a later analysis, at a false discovery rate of 0.05, 17,000 or so TCR beta sequences were associated with HLA alleles. In vitro work confirmed that a few CMV-associated chains recognize CMV antigens.

A word on this clone: The antigen is unknown.

V dropped 6 bases and J dropped 8 bases, with 21 bases sitting between them. Germline V gene data show CDR1 as MNHNS and CDR2 as SASEGT. The CDR3 contains 15 residues. PCR was performed using 60 Vbeta and 13 Jbeta primers. TCRdb's copy holds only in-frame clones and misses some; the assay was immunoSEQ multiplex PCR. The data show roughly 230,000 clones, over 90% seen once. Sequenced sample: PBMCs. V is TRBV6-1 and J is TRBJ2-3; possibly TRBD2 for D (6 bases). This TCR derives from a girl aged 2-10 years in good health and CMV-seronegative. The CDR3 DNA reads TGTGCCAGCAGAGACCCTGCGACTAGGGAGGTTACGCAGTATTTT. Protein: CASRDPATREVTQYF.